The T cell receptor (beta chain) described here comes from a study of CD8+ T cells in alopecia areata. Treatment meaning: oral pan-JAK inhibitor, 5-10 mg twice daily. The CDR3 sequence is 14 residues long. Germline V lookup: CDR1 KGHSY, CDR2 FQNENV. V was clipped by 1 base and J by 6 bases, with 12 bases between them. Investigators isolated RNA and reverse transcribed it into cDNA to act as the sequencing template. Profiled with immunoSEQ multiplex PCR; TCRdb holds only in-frame clones, not every one. The sample has over 90,000 clones, just over 85% seen once. The V gene is TRBV16, the J gene TRBJ1-1; weak D call: TRBD1 (5 bases). This sample comprised CD8+ T cells sorted from blood, obtained at week 34, from a patient treated with tofacitinib. This TCR came from a human donor with alopecia areata. The CDR3 loop is CASSQYGGVAEAFF. The DNA for the CDR3 is TGTGCCAGCAGCCAATACGGGGGGGTCGCTGAAGCTTTCTTT.